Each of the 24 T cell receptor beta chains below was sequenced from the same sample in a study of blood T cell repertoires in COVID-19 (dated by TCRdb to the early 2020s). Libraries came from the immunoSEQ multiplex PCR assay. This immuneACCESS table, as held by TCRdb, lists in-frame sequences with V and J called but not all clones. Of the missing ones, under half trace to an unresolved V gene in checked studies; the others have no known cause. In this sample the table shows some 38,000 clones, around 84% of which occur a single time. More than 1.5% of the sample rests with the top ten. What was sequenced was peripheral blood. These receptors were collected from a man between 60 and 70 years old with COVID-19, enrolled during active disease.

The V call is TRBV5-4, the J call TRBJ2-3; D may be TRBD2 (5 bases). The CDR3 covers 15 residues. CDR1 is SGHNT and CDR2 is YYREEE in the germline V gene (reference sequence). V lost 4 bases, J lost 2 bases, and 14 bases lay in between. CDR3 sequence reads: CASSPPEVLTDTQYF. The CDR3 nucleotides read TGTGCCAGCAGCCCTCCGGAGGTCCTCACAGATACGCAGTATTTT.

CDR3 amino acids: CAWSPLPVAEAFF. CDR3 sequence (DNA): TGTGCCTGGAGTCCCCTCCCTGTCGCTGAAGCTTTCTTT. This chain links TRBV30 with TRBJ1-1; D is undetermined. V shed 2 bases and J shed 6 bases, with 13 bases lying between them. From germline, CDR1 is GTSNPN and CDR2 SVGIG (reference sequence). The CDR3 extends over 13 amino acids.

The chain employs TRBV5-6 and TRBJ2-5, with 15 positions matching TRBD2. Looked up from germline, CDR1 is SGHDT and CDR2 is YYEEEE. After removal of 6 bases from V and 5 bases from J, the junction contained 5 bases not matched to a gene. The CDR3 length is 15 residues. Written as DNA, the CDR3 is TGTGCCAGCAACGGACTAGCGGGAGGGTGGGAGACCCAGTACTTC. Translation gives CASNGLAGGWETQYF.

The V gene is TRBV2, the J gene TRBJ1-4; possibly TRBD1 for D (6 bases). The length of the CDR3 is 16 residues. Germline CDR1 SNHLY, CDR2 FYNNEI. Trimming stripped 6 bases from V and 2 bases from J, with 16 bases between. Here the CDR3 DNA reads TGTGCCAGCAGGAAGAGAACAGGGACCACTAATGAAAAACTGTTTTTT. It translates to CASRKRTGTTNEKLFF.

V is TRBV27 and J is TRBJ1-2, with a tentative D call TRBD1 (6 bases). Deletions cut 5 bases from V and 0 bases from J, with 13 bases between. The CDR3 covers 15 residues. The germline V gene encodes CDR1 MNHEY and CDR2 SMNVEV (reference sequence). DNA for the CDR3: TGTGCCAGCAGTCGTAGACAGGATTCTAACTATGGCTACACCTTC. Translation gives CASSRRQDSNYGYTF.

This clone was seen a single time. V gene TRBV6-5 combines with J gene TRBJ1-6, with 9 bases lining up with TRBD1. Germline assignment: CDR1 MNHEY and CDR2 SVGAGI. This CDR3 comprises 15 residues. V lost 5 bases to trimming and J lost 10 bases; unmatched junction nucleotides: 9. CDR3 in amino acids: CASSIYRGRGSPLHF. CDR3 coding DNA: TGTGCCAGCAGTATCTACAGGGGGCGCGGGTCACCCCTCCACTTT.

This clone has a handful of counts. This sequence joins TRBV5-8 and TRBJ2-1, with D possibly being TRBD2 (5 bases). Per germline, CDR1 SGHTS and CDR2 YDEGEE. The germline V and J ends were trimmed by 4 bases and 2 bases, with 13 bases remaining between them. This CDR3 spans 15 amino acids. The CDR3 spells CASSIAGNTYNEQFF. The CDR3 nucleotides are TGTGCCAGCAGCATTGCCGGGAACACCTACAATGAGCAGTTCTTC.

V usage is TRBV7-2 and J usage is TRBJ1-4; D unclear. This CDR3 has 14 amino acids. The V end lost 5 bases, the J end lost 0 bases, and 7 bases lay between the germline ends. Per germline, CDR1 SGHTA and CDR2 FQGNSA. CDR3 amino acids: CASSVKTTNEKLFF. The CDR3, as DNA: TGTGCCAGCAGCGTAAAAACAACTAATGAAAAACTGTTTTTT. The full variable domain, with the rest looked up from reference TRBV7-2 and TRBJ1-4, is GAGVSQSPSNKVTEKGKDVELRCDPISGHTALYWYRQSLGQGLEFLIYFQGNSAPDKSGLPSDRFSAERTGGSVSTLTIQRTQQEDSAVYLCASSVKTTNEKLFFGSGTQLSVL.

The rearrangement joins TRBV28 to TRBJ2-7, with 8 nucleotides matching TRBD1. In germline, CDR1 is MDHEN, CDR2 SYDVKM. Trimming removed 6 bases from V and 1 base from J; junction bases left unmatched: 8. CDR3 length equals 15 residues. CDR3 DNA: TGTGCCAGCAGCCCAATTGGACAGGGTTCCTACGAGCAGTACTTC. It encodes CASSPIGQGSYEQYF.

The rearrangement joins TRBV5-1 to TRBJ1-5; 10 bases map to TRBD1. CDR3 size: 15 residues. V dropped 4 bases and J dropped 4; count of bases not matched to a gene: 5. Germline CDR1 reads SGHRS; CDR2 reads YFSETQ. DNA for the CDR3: TGCGCCAGCAGCGTGGACAGGGGGTCGAATCAGCCCCAGCATTTT. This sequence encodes CASSVDRGSNQPQHF.

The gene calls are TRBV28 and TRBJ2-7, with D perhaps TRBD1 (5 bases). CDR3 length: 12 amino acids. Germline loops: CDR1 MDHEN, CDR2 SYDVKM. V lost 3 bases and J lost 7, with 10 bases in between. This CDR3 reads CASSFLGLEQYF. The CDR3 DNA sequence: TGTGCCAGCAGTTTTCTGGGGCTTGAGCAGTACTTC.

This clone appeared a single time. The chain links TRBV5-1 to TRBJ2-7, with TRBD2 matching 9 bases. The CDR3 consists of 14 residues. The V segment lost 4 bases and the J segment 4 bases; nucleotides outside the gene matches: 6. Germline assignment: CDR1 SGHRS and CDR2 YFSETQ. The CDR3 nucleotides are TGCGCCAGCAGCGGTACTAGCGGGCTTTACGAGCAGTACTTC. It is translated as CASSGTSGLYEQYF.

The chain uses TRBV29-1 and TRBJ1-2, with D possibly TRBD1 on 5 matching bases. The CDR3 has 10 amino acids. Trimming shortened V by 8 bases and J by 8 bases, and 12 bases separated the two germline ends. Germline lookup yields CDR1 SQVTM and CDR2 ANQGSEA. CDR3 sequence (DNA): TGCAGCATTCAGGGATACGGCTACACCTTC. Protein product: CSIQGYGYTF.

The CDR3 region has the DNA TGTGCCAGCAGCTTTGGCGGTTGGACTGAAGCTTTCTTT. This encodes CASSFGGWTEAFF. The V gene is TRBV12-1, the J gene TRBJ1-1. TRBV12-1 is noted as a pseudogene. CDR3 length: 13 residues.

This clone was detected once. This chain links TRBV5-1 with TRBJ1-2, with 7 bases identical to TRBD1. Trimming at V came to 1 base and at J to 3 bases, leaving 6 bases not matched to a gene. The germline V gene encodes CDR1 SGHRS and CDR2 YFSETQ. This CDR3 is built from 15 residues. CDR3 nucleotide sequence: TGCGCCAGCAGCTTGACAGGGGATACCGACTATGGCTACACCTTC. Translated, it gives CASSLTGDTDYGYTF.

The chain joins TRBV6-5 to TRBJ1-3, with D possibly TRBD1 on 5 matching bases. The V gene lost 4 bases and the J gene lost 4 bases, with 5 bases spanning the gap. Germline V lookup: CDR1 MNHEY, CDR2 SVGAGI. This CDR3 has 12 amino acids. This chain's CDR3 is CASSSGGNTIYF. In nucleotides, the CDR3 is TGTGCCAGCAGTTCAGGGGGAAACACCATATATTTT.

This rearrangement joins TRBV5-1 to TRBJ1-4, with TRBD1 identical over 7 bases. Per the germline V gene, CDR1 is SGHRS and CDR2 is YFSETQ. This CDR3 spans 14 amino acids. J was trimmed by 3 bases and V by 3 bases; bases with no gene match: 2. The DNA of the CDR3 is TGCGCCAGCAGCTGGGACAGCTCTAATGAAAAACTGTTTTTT. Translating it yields CASSWDSSNEKLFF.

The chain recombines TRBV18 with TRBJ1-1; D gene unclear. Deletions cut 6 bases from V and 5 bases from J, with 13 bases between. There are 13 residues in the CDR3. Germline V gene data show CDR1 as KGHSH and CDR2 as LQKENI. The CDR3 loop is CASSPGLRTEAFF. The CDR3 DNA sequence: TGTGCCAGCTCCCCTGGACTGCGGACTGAAGCTTTCTTT.

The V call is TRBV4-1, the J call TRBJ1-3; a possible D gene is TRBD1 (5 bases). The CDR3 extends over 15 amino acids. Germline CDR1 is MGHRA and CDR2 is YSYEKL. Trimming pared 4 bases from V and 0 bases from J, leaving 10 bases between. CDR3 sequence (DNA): TGCGCCAGCAGCCGCACCGACAGCTCTGGAAACACCATATATTTT. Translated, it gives CASSRTDSSGNTIYF.

CDR3 sequence reads: CASSFSRNTEAFF. In DNA form, the CDR3 reads TGTGCCAGCAGTTTCTCCAGGAACACTGAAGCTTTCTTT. The J gene is TRBJ1-1, the V gene TRBV12-3 or TRBV12-4; D gene uncertain. V was clipped by 3 bases and J by 1 base, with 6 bases between them. CDR3 length: 13 residues.

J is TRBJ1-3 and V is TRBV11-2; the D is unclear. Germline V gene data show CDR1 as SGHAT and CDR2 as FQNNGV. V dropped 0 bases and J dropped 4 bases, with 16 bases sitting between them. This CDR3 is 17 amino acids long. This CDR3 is CASSLDRVGVRGNTIYF. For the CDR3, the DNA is TGTGCCAGCAGCTTAGACCGCGTCGGTGTACGGGGAAACACCATATATTTT.

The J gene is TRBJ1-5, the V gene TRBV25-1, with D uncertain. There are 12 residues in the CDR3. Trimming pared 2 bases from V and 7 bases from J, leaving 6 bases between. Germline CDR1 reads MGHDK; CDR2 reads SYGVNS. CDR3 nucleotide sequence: TGTGCCAGCAGTGAAGGAGGGCAGCCCCAGCATTTT. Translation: CASSEGGQPQHF.

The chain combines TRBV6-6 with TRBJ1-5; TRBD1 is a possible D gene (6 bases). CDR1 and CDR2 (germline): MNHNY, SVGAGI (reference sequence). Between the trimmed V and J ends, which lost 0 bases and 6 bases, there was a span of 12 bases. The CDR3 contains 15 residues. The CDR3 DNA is TGTGCCAGCAGTTACTCAGGCAGGGGTGGTCAGCCCCAGCATTTT. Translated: CASSYSGRGGQPQHF.

CDR3 amino acids: CASSWRGGDQPQHF. The CDR3 nucleotides are TGTGCCAGCAGCTGGCGGGGGGGGGATCAGCCCCAGCATTTT. V and J are TRBV7-9 and TRBJ1-5; maybe TRBD1 (5 bases). The germline gives CDR1 SEHNR, CDR2 FQNEAQ (reference sequence). Trimming pared 4 bases from V and 5 bases from J, leaving 12 bases between. The CDR3 spans 14 residues.